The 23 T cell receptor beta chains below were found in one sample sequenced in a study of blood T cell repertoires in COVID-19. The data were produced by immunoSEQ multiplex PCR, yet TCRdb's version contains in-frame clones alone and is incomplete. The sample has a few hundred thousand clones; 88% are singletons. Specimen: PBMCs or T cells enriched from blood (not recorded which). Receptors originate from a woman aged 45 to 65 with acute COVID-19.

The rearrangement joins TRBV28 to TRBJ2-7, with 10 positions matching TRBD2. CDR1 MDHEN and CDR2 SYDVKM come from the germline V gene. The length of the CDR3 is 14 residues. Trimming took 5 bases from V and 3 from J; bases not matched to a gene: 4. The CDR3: CASSRPSGSYEQYF. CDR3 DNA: TGTGCCAGCAGTAGGCCTAGCGGGAGCTACGAGCAGTACTTC.

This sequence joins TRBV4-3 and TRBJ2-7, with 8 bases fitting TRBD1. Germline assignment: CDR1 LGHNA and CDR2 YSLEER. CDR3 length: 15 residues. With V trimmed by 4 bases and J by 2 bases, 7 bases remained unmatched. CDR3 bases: TGCGCCAGCAGCCGCGGACAGGGCGATGCCTACGAGCAGTACTTC. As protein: CASSRGQGDAYEQYF.

The CDR3 loop is CASSGTGVAFF. CDR3 DNA sequence: TGCGCCAGCAGCGGGACGGGGGTTGCTTTCTTT. The chain uses TRBV5-1 and TRBJ1-1; a weak D match, TRBD1 (5 bases). This CDR3 comprises 11 residues. Trimming removed 4 bases at V and 11 bases at J, with 12 bases between. From germline, CDR1 is SGHRS and CDR2 YFSETQ.

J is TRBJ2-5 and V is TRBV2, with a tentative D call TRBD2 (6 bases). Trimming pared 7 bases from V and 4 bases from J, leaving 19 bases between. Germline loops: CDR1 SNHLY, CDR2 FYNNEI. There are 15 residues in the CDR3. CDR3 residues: CASNLPGSSRETQYF. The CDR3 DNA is TGTGCCAGCAACCTACCCGGGAGTAGTAGAGAGACCCAGTACTTC.

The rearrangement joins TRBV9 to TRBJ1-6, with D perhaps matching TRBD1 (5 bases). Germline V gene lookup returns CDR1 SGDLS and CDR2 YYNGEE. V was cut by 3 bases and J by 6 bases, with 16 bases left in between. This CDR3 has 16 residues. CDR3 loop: CASSAPGGVVNSPLHF. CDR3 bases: TGTGCCAGCAGCGCCCCGGGGGGTGTAGTTAATTCACCCCTCCACTTT.

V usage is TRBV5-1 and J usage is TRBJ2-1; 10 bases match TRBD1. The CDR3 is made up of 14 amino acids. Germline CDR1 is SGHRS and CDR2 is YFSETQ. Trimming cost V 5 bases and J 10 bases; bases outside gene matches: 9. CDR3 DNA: TGCGCCAGCAGTCCCGGGACAGGGGAGGGGGAGCAGTTCTTC. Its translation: CASSPGTGEGEQFF.

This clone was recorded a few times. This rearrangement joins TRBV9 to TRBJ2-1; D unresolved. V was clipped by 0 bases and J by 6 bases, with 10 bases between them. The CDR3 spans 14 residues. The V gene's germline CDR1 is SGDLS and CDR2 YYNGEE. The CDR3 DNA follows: TGTGCCAGCAGCGTAGCCTATCCGGGCAATGAGCAGTTCTTC. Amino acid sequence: CASSVAYPGNEQFF.

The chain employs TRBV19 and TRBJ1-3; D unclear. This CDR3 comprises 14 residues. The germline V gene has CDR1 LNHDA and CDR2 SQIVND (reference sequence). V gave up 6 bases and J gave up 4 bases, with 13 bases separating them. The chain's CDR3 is CASSYEVAGNTIYF. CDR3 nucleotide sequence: TGTGCCAGTAGCTATGAAGTCGCCGGAAACACCATATATTTT.

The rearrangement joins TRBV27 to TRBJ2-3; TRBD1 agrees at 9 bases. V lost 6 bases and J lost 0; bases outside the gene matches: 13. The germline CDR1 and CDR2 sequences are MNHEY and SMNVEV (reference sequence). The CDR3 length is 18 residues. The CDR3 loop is CASSLRYPGQGSTDTQYF. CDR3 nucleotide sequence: TGTGCCAGCAGCCTACGGTATCCGGGACAGGGTAGCACAGATACGCAGTATTTT.

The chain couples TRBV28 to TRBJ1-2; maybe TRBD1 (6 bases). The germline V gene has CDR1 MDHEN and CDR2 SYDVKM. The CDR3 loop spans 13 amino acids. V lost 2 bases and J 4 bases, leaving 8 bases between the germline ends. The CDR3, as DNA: TGTGCCAGCAGTTTAACAGGGTTCTATGGCTACACCTTC. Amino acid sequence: CASSLTGFYGYTF.

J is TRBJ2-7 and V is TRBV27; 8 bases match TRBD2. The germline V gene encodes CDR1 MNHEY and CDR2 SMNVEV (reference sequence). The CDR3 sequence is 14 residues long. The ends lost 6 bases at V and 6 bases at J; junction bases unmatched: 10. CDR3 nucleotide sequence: TGTGCCAGCAGGCCGGGACTAGTATCCCGCGAGCAGTACTTC. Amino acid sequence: CASRPGLVSREQYF.

CDR3 sequence (DNA): TGTGCCGGCAGGGACACTGAAGCTTTCTTT. This sequence encodes CAGRDTEAFF. The V and J genes are TRBV30 and TRBJ1-1, with TRBD1 as a possible D gene (5 bases). The ends were cut back, 8 bases at V and 3 bases at J, with 7 bases in the middle. The CDR3 runs to 10 residues. CDR1 and CDR2 (germline): GTSNPN, SVGIG (reference sequence).

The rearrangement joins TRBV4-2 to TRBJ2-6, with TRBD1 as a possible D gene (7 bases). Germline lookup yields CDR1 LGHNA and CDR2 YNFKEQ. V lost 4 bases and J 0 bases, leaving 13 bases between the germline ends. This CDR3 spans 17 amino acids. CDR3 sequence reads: CASSLAGQSSGANVLTF. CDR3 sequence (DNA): TGTGCCAGCAGCCTTGCGGGACAGAGCTCTGGGGCCAACGTCCTGACTTTC.

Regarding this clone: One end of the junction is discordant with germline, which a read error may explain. The CDR3, as DNA: TGTGCCAGCAGTGAAGCTAGAAAAGTAACCCTCTTC. Protein: CASSEARKVTLF. V gene TRBV2 combines with J gene TRBJ2-1; D is ambiguous. Germline V gives CDR1 SNHLY, CDR2 FYNNEI. There are 12 residues in the CDR3.

CDR3 nucleotides: TGTGCCAGCAGTCCCCCCCGAGACAGGGGGTGGGAGCAGTACTTC. It is translated as CASSPPRDRGWEQYF. The chain couples TRBV28 to TRBJ2-7; 9 bases are shared with TRBD1. Germline V lookup: CDR1 MDHEN, CDR2 SYDVKM. The CDR3 is made up of 15 amino acids. V trimming: 5 bases; J trimming: 7 bases; junction bases outside the gene matches: 12.

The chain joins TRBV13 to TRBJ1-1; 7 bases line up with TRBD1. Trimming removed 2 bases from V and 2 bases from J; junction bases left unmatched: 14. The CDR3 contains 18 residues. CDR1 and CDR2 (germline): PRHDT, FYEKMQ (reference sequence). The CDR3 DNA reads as TGTGCCAGCAGCTTATTAAGGGGGCCTCAAACCTCAAACACTGAAGCTTTCTTT. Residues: CASSLLRGPQTSNTEAFF. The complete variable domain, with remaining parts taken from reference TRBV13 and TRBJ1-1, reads AAGVIQSPRHLIKEKRETATLKCYPIPRHDTVYWYQQGPGQDPQFLISFYEKMQSDKGSIPDRFSAQQFSDYHSELNMSSLELGDSALYFCASSLLRGPQTSNTEAFFGQGTRLTVV.

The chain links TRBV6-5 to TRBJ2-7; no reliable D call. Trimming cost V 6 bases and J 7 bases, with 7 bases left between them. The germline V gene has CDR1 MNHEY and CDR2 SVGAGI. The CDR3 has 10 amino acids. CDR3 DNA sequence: TGTGCCAGCAGAACGACAGAGCAGTACTTC. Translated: CASRTTEQYF.

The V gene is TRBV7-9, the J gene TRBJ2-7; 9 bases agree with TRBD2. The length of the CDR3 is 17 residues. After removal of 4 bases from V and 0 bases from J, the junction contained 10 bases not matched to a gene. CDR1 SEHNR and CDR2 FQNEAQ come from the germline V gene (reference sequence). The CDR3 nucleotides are TGTGCCAGCAGCTCGACACCGGGACTAGCAGGCTCCTACGAGCAGTACTTC. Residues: CASSSTPGLAGSYEQYF.

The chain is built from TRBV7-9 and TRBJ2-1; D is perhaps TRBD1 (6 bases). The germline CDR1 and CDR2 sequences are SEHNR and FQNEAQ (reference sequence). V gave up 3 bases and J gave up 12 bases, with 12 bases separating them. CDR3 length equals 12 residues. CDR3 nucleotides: TGTGCCAGCAGCTTCCGACAGGCCCGGCAGTTCTTC. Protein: CASSFRQARQFF. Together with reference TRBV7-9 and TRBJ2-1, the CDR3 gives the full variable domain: DTGVSQNPRHKITKRGQNVTFRCDPISEHNRLYWYRQTLGQGPEFLTYFQNEAQLEKSRLLSDRFSAERPKGSFSTLEIQRTEQGDSAMYLCASSFRQARQFFGPGTRLTVL.

The CDR3 region is CASSQVGGARSEKLFF. In nucleotides, the CDR3 is TGTGCCAGCAGCCAAGTCGGGGGGGCCAGGAGTGAAAAACTGTTTTTT. J is TRBJ1-4 and V is TRBV3-1 (or the pseudogene TRBV3-2), with D maybe TRBD1 (6 bases). The CDR3 spans 16 residues. Trimming shortened V by 1 base and J by 7 bases, and 16 bases separated the two germline ends. The germline V gene encodes CDR1 LGHDT and CDR2 YNNKEL (reference sequence).

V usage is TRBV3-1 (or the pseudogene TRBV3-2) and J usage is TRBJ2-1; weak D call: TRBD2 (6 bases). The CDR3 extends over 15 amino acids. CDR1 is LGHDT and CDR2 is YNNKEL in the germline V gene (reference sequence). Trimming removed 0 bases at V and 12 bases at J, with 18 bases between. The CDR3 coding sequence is TGTGCCAGCAGCCAAGAATCAGTCTCGGGACTCTTGCAGTTCTTC. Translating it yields CASSQESVSGLLQFF.

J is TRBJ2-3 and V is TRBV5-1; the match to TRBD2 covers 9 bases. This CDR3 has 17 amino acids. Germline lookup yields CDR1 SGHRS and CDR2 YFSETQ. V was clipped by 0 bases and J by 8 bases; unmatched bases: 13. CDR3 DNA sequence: TGCGCCAGCAGCTTGGATGCAGGGACTAGCCCCACCGCTACGCAGTATTTT. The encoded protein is CASSLDAGTSPTATQYF.

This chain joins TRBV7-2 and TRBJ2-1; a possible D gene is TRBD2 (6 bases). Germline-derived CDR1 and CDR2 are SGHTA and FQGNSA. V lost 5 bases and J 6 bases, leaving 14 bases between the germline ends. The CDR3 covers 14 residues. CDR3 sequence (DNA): TGTGCCAGCAGCCCACGGACTACCATCAATGAGCAGTTCTTC. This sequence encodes CASSPRTTINEQFF.